A selection of T cell receptor beta chains follows, all from one sample in a study of T-cell reconstitution after alpha-beta-depleted transplantation in children. TCRdb analysed the PCR reads with MiXCR anew, one entry per CDR3 protein. The profile shows 250,000 or so distinct CDR3 sequences, around 25% of them singletons. The source was PBMCs, mostly from graft donor cells, collected 360 days after TCRalphabeta/CD19-depleted stem cell transplant. These receptors came from a female patient aged 2 to 10 who had a stem cell transplant for congenital amegakaryocytic thrombocytopenia, so the T cells may come from the graft donor. Both conserved end residues are part of each CDR3. Expanded clones get a size class; other rows say once, few or many, or leave the size out.

CDR3 length,V gene,J gene,clone size,CDR3 protein
13,TRBV10-3,TRBJ2-5,many,CAISQGQEETQYF
16,TRBV20-1,TRBJ2-1,NA,CSATQSGSRTYNEQFF
14,TRBV29-1,TRBJ2-7,many,CSVGRAGGTYEQYF
14,TRBV28,TRBJ1-1,few,CASSLYLGDAEAFF
12,TRBV5-1,TRBJ1-1,NA,CASRQGYTEAFF
16,TRBV3-1,TRBJ2-1,NA,CASSQQGLAAGNEQFF
16,TRBV4-1,TRBJ1-5,NA,CASSQGGLASNQPQHF
15,TRBV7-9,TRBJ1-1,NA,CASTPFGADNTEASF
21,TRBV21-1,TRBJ2-1,few,CASSNKIAAGTSGDSYNEQFF
14,TRBV6-5,TRBJ1-2,NA,CASSYSDGPYGYTF
14,TRBV12-3/TRBV12-4,TRBJ2-1,NA,CASSLRTYNNEQFF
13,TRBV20-1,TRBJ2-5,NA,CSASEALQETQYF
15,TRBV7-2,TRBJ2-1,NA,CASSLASGAYNEEFF
11,TRBV29-1,TRBJ1-1,NA,CSDGTPPGAFF
12,TRBV20-1,TRBJ2-2,few,CSSGRAGGELFF
14,TRBV6-5,TRBJ2-3,NA,CASSYRQGGDTQYF
18,TRBV12-3/TRBV12-4,TRBJ2-5,NA,CASASPGRGLRLWETQYF
15,TRBV5-8,TRBJ2-7,NA,CASSLSGQVAYEQYF
15,TRBV21-1,TRBJ2-7,many,CASSLIRTASYEQYF
16,TRBV15,TRBJ2-4,NA,CATSRGSGEAKNIQYF
14,TRBV10-3,TRBJ2-2,NA,CAISGYRNTGELFF
16,TRBV7-8,TRBJ1-5,NA,CASSPLGESLNQPQHF
12,TRBV6-5,TRBJ1-2,few,CASSYVGSDYTF
15,TRBV20-1,TRBJ2-7,few,CSARDYRGLVYEQYF
14,TRBV11-1,TRBJ2-5,NA,CASSPRSYQETQYF
13,TRBV6-2/TRBV6-3,TRBJ2-3,few,CAGRQGSTDTQYF
15,TRBV24-1,TRBJ2-7,NA,CATLRFGRVCYEQYF
15,TRBV3-1,TRBJ2-3,NA,CASSPPEGLTDTQYF
14,TRBV12-3/TRBV12-4,TRBJ1-4,NA,CASSAGGGYEKLFF
14,TRBV28,TRBJ2-1,NA,CASSGSQRYNEQFF
15,TRBV19,TRBJ2-3,NA,CASSISPLPPDTQYF
12,TRBV20-1,TRBJ2-7,few,CSARSDQYEQYF
15,TRBV21-1,TRBJ2-5,many,CASIDRSPSGETQYF